The sample holds one count of the clone carrying this TCR beta chain. The data were obtained in a study of blood T cells in healthy people across ages. Primers used in a second PCR of roughly 6 to 11 cycles were a sample-barcoded 5' primer and a J-beta primer mix. The template-switch adaptor was a 5' adaptor with 12 random nucleotides. It tagged each cDNA molecule. Any given sample supplied a minimum of 2.5 million CDR3-containing paired-end reads. MiXCR, applied by TCRdb to the 5' RACE reads, yields one record per CDR3 protein. The sample holds about 1.1 million distinct CDR3 sequences; roughly two fifths are singletons and the top ten take approximately 14%. Trimming stripped 4 bases from V and 5 bases from J, with 18 bases between. The CDR3 contains 17 residues. Germline V gene data show CDR1 as MGHRA and CDR2 as YSYEKL. Individuals who donated were healthy Caucasians from Russia aged roughly 6 to 100. Donors gave around 10 milliliters of peripheral blood apiece.

The V call is TRBV4-1, the J call TRBJ1-6, with D maybe TRBD1 (5 bases). This TCR came from a man younger than 30 in good health. Specimen: blood. For the CDR3, the DNA is TGCGCCAGCAGCCCATTTCAAGATCCCAGGGATAATTCACCCCTCCACTTT. It specifies CASSPFQDPRDNSPLHF.